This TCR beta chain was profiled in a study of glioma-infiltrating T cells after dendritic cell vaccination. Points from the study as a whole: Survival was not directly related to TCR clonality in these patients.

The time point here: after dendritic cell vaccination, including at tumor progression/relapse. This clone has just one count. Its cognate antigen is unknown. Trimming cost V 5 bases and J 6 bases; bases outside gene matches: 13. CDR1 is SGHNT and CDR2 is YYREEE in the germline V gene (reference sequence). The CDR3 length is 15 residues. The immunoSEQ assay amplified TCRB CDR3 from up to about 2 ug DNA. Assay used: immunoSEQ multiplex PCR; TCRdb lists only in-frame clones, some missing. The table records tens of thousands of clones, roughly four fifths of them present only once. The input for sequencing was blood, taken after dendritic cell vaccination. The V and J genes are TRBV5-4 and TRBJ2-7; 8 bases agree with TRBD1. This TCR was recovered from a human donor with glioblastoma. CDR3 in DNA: TGTGCCAGCAGTCGAAAAAACACAGGGACAGGCGAGCAGTACTTC. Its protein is CASSRKNTGTGEQYF.